This TCR beta chain originates from a study of blood T cell repertoires in COVID-19. In the original workflow: Scientists estimated how many nucleated cells there were by amplifying reference gene primers. Method: immunoSEQ multiplex PCR; TCRdb's copy keeps in-frame clones and lacks some. The V and J calls and clone size are taken from that table; D and trimming were inferred from the DNA. The sample includes some 290,000 clones, about 85% seen only once; the top ten take around 3.6%. This CDR3 has 13 amino acids. CDR1 is MGHDK, CDR2 SYGVNS, per germline. J gave up 5 bases and V 9 bases, and 9 bases lay outside the gene matches.

The clonotype comes from a young man with active or convalescent COVID-19. The sample taken for sequencing was peripheral blood. The genes are TRBV25-1 and TRBJ2-5, with 7 bases lining up with TRBD2. CDR3 sequence: CARPCGGGETQYF. CDR3 coding DNA: TGTGCCAGACCTTGTGGGGGAGGGGAGACCCAGTACTTC.